This T cell receptor beta chain is drawn from a study of cytomegalovirus exposure and HLA in healthy donors. Findings and limits, study-wide: Equally common other TCR beta chains were less clonally expanded than HLA-associated ones, a later analysis found. In vitro assays verified that three CMV-associated chains recognized CMV antigens specifically. Within an earlier analysis, most TCR beta V segments proved productive either about 90% or about 30% of the time. TCR beta V- and J-gene trimming was later associated with a missense DCLRE1C variant.

This CDR3 has 16 amino acids. Germline V CDR1 and CDR2: SGHAT, FQNNGV. Details on this clone: Its antigen is unknown. One end of the junction varies from germline; a read error may be responsible.

This PCR relied on a set of 60 Vbeta primers and 13 Jbeta primers. Using immunoSEQ multiplex PCR, the repertoire was profiled, and TCRdb retains in-frame clones only, with some absent. The sample has tens of thousands of clones; 67% are singletons. The sequencing sample was made of PBMCs. The TCR originated in a woman between 50 and 59 years old in good health and CMV-seropositive. The gene calls are TRBV11-2 and TRBJ2-2; 11 bases fit TRBD2. CDR3: CASSLDSGGDAGELFF. CDR3 in DNA: TGTGCCAGCAGCCTAGATAGCGGGGGGGACGCCGGGGAGCTGTTTTTT.